These T cell receptor beta chains were read from a single sample in a study of cytomegalovirus exposure and HLA in healthy donors. Method: immunoSEQ multiplex PCR; TCRdb's copy keeps in-frame clones and lacks some. The sample has about 200,000 clones, about 82% seen once. Sequenced: PBMCs. These receptors came from a man aged 25-45 years in good health and CMV-seronegative. The CDR3 runs from the conserved cysteine through the conserved F or W. D genes are given only for firm matches. Only some rows state a clone size, as once, few, many or a class for expanded clones.

once | 14 | TRBJ2-1 | TRBD1 | TRBV5-1 | TGCGCCAGCAGCCTCCGGGACAGATACAATGAGCAGTTCTTC | CASSLRDRYNEQFF
few | 15 | TRBJ1-1 | TRBD1 | TRBV7-9 | TGTGCCAGCAGCTTAGCGGCAGGGGGGAACACTGAAGCTTTCTTT | CASSLAAGGNTEAFF
. | 14 | TRBJ2-7 | TRBD1 | TRBV5-1 | TGCGCCAGCAGCTTGGGACAGGGGGTATACGAGCAGTACTTC | CASSLGQGVYEQYF
. | 13 | TRBJ2-3 | TRBD1 | TRBV10-1 | TGCGCCAGCAGGGGACAGGGACATGATACGCAGTATTTT | CASRGQGHDTQYF
once | 19 | TRBJ2-6 | TRBD2 | TRBV5-1 | TGCGCCAGCAGCCCAGGACTAGCGGGGGGAAGCTCTGGGGCCAACGTCCTGACTTTC | CASSPGLAGGSSGANVLTF
. | 13 | TRBJ1-4 | . | TRBV5-1 | TGCGCCAGCAAGGCGGATGCGCGCGAAAAACTGTTTTTT | CASKADAREKLFF
. | 14 | TRBJ1-1 | TRBD1 | TRBV9 | TGTGCCAGCAGCGTAGGACAGGGGAACACTGAAGCTTTCTTT | CASSVGQGNTEAFF
. | 14 | TRBJ1-6 | . | TRBV7-9 | TGTGCCAGCAGGGTCGGAGGGACGAATTCACCCCTCCACTTT | CASRVGGTNSPLHF
. | 15 | TRBJ2-1 | . | TRBV4-2 | TGTGCCAGCAGCCAAGATGAAGGAGGGTACAATGAGCAGTTCTTC | CASSQDEGGYNEQFF
. | 18 | TRBJ1-3 | . | TRBV5-1 | TGCGCCAGCAGCTTGCAGGGGCTCGGAGATTACTCTGGAAACACCATATATTTT | CASSLQGLGDYSGNTIYF
. | 15 | TRBJ1-1 | . | TRBV18 | TGTGCCAGCTCACCTATCACCAGGGTGAACACTGAAGCTTTCTTT | CASSPITRVNTEAFF
. | 15 | TRBJ2-7 | . | TRBV6-1 | TGTGCCAGCACCTTCTGGGGGGTATCTCCTAACGAGCAGTACTTC | CASTFWGVSPNEQYF
. | 17 | TRBJ2-5 | TRBD2 | TRBV7-2 | TGTGCCAGCAGCTTAGTCGCCCTAGCGGGGCCCCAAGAGACCCAGTACTTC | CASSLVALAGPQETQYF
few | 14 | TRBJ2-7 | TRBD2 | TRBV5-4 | TGTGCCAGCAGCAGCCAGGCGGGGGCCTACGAGCAGTACTTC | CASSSQAGAYEQYF
. | 13 | TRBJ1-1 | . | TRBV7-9 | TGTGCCAGCAGCTTCTCACAGGACACTGAAGCTTTCTTT | CASSFSQDTEAFF
. | 14 | TRBJ2-5 | . | TRBV5-7 | TGTGCCAGCAAACGGGGCGCGGGACAAGAGACCCAGTACTTC | CASKRGAGQETQYF
. | 15 | TRBJ1-2 | TRBD1 | TRBV4-1 | TGCGCCAGCAGCCAAGATACGGGACAGGAGTATGGCTACACCTTC | CASSQDTGQEYGYTF
. | 14 | TRBJ2-5 | . | TRBV5-4 | TGTGCCAGCAGCTTGGAAGGAGGCCAAGAGACCCAGTACTTC | CASSLEGGQETQYF
. | 16 | TRBJ1-1 | TRBD1 | TRBV4-3 | TGCGCCAGCAGCCCTCTCCCGGCGGACAGGGAAATTGAAGCTTTCTTT | CASSPLPADREIEAFF
. | 16 | TRBJ1-1 | TRBD1 | TRBV27 | TGTGCCAGCAGTTTTCGGTCAGGGGGCTGGAACACTGAAGCTTTCTTT | CASSFRSGGWNTEAFF
. | 14 | TRBJ2-7 | TRBD1 | TRBV6-5 | TGTGCCAGCCGGACGGGACAGGGGGTGCGGGAGCAGTACTTC | CASRTGQGVREQYF
few | 11 | TRBJ2-7 | . | TRBV10-2 | TGCGCCAGCAGCCCCACCTACGAGCAGTACTTC | CASSPTYEQYF
. | 18 | TRBJ2-1 | . | TRBV4-2 | TGTGCCAGCAGCCAAGATCTTATGCGGCCGAGCTCCTACAATGAGCAGTTCTTC | CASSQDLMRPSSYNEQFF
. | 15 | TRBJ2-3 | . | TRBV5-1 | TGCGCCAGCAGCTTGACAACCATTAGCACAGATACGCAGTATTTT | CASSLTTISTDTQYF
. | 15 | TRBJ2-1 | . | TRBV19 | TGTGCCAGTAGTGAAGACCTAGGTAGGAACAATGAGCAGTTCTTC | CASSEDLGRNNEQFF
. | 12 | TRBJ2-7 | . | TRBV6-1 | TGTGCCAGCATGGGGAGCTCCTACGAGCAGTACTTC | CASMGSSYEQYF
few | 13 | TRBJ1-6 | . | TRBV6-1 | TGTGCCAGCTCCAGGGCCCTTAATTCACCCCTCCACTTT | CASSRALNSPLHF
. | 12 | TRBJ2-7 | . | TRBV11-2 | TGTGCCAGCAGCGTGGCAGGCTACGAGCAGTACTTC | CASSVAGYEQYF
. | 19 | TRBJ2-1 | TRBD1 | TRBV4-3 | TGCGCCAGCAGCCCCGACAGATCCCTTTGGGACAGGGGTGGCAATGAGCAGTTCTTC | CASSPDRSLWDRGGNEQFF
. | 15 | TRBJ2-7 | TRBD2 | TRBV7-3 | TGTGCCAGCAGCTTAACCGCGGGGGGTTCCTACGAGCAGTACTTC | CASSLTAGGSYEQYF
. | 13 | TRBJ2-5 | . | TRBV11-3 | TGTGCCAGCAGCTCTGAGCAGGGAGAGACCCAGTACTTC | CASSSEQGETQYF
. | 16 | TRBJ2-7 | TRBD1 | TRBV7-8 | TGTGCCAGCAGCCCGAGGGGACAGGTAATAACCTACGAGCAGTACTTC | CASSPRGQVITYEQYF
. | 13 | TRBJ1-2 | TRBD1 | TRBV10-3 | TGTGCCATTGGACAGGAAGGAATCTATGGCTACACCTTC | CAIGQEGIYGYTF
. | 14 | TRBJ2-3 | . | TRBV5-4 | TGTGCCAGCAGCTCCCAAGGGGTCACAGATACGCAGTATTTT | CASSSQGVTDTQYF
. | 16 | TRBJ1-5 | TRBD1 | TRBV6-6 | TGTGCCAGCAGGACAGGGGGTCAAGATAGCAATCAGCCCCAGCATTTT | CASRTGGQDSNQPQHF
. | 13 | TRBJ1-2 | . | TRBV7-2 | TGTGCCAGCAGCTTACCTGTTAACTATGGCTACACCTTC | CASSLPVNYGYTF
. | 17 | TRBJ2-3 | TRBD1 | TRBV9 | TGTGCCAGCAGCGCCACCCGAGGACAGGGGGCAACAGATACGCAGTATTTT | CASSATRGQGATDTQYF
. | 13 | TRBJ2-1 | . | TRBV13 | TGTGCCAGCAGCCAAACAGGTTACAATGAGCAGTTCTTC | CASSQTGYNEQFF
few | 17 | TRBJ1-4 | TRBD1 | TRBV7-9 | TGTGCCAGCAGCCTAGTAACAGGGGGCGTAACTAATGAAAAACTGTTTTTT | CASSLVTGGVTNEKLFF
. | 15 | TRBJ1-4 | TRBD1 | TRBV28 | TGTGCCAGCAGTTTGGGCGGACAGGTTAATGAAAAACTGTTTTTT | CASSLGGQVNEKLFF
. | 16 | TRBJ2-7 | TRBD1 | TRBV7-6 | TGTGCCAGCAGCTCGGACACCGGGACAGGCTATGGGGAGCAGTACTTC | CASSSDTGTGYGEQYF